This T cell receptor beta chain derives from a study of Graves' ophthalmopathy and Graves' hyperthyroidism. Study context: Stable hyperthyroidism denotes an absence of ophthalmopathy throughout 18 months of follow-up.

This clonotype was detected many times. Antigen: not known. General study points: Cross-validated, the 13-signature model showed 87.88%/81.08% sensitivity/specificity, and 80%/75% in the test set.

Germline V CDR1 and CDR2: SGHRS, YFSETQ. The CDR3 extends over 14 amino acids. Trimming shortened V by 10 bases and J by 6 bases, and 23 bases separated the two germline ends. TCR beta CDR3 amplification used RNA transcripts. An opening RT-PCR round employed HTBI primers and preceded a second-round multiplex PCR. MiXCR was run by TCRdb on the multiplex PCR reads, yielding one entry per CDR3 protein. The data hold 450,000 to 600,000 distinct CDR3 sequences, with less than 45% observed a single time. This sequence was found in an adult man with Graves' hyperthyroidism. Sequencing used peripheral blood or thyroid tissue (not recorded which). The chain carries TRBV5-1 and TRBJ2-7; D unclear. The CDR3 DNA is TGCGCCCGGGCAGCTGGTGCCTGGGGTGGCGAGCAGTACTTC. Residues: CARAAGAWGGEQYF.